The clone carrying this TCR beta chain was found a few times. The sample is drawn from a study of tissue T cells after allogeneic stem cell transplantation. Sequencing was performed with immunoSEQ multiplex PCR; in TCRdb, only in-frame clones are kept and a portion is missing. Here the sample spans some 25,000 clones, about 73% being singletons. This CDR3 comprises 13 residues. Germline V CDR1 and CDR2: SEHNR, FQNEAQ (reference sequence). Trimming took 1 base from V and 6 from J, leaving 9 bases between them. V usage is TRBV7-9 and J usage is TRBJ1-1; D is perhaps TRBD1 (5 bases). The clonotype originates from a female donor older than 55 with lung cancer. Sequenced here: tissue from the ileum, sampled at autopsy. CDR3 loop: CASSLVVGAEAFF. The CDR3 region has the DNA TGTGCCAGCAGCTTAGTTGTGGGGGCTGAAGCTTTCTTT.